This T cell receptor (beta chain) was captured by sequencing in a study of cytomegalovirus exposure and HLA in healthy donors. Across the study: Across around 400 genotyped donors, 65% to 90% landed in the Caucasian-associated ancestry cluster.

This clone was seen only a few times. Its antigen is as yet unknown. Study-level results: Among TCR beta chains, those listed as cytomegalovirus-associated numbered around 180. Earlier findings revealed that most TCR beta V segments proved productive either about 87% or about 30% of the time. Looking again later, the authors saw that most CMV-associated TCR beta chains seemed HLA-restricted.

Both 60 Vbeta primers and 13 Jbeta primers went into the PCR. Clones were sequenced by immunoSEQ multiplex PCR, and TCRdb holds only the in-frame ones, with some missing. Among some 200,000 clones listed, roughly 80% were seen once. Specimen: PBMCs. This TCR derives from a man aged 40-50 years in good health and CMV-seronegative.

This chain's CDR3 is CASSLDGDNYEQYF. In DNA, the CDR3 is TGTGCCAGCAGCTTGGACGGAGATAACTACGAGCAGTACTTC. This rearrangement joins TRBV5-4 to TRBJ2-7; D remains unclear. V was clipped by 0 bases and J by 3 bases, with 10 bases between them. This CDR3 spans 14 amino acids. Germline CDR1 reads SGHNT; CDR2 reads YYREEE (reference sequence).